This TCR beta chain was identified in a study of cytomegalovirus exposure and HLA in healthy donors. General study points: Investigators reported over 150 TCR beta chains as tied to cytomegalovirus. For most TCR beta V segments, an earlier analysis put the productive rate at about 87% or about 30% of the time. The availability of immune exposure information extended only to CMV serostatus. A missense DCLRE1C variant was associated with V- and J-gene trimming of TCR beta chains in a later analysis, and an independent cohort replicated the association.

The CDR3 extends over 16 amino acids. V dropped 4 bases and J dropped 5; count of bases not matched to a gene: 10. Germline V gene lookup returns CDR1 SEHNR and CDR2 FQNEAQ (reference sequence). Amplification used 60 Vbeta primers and 13 Jbeta primers. Sequencing used immunoSEQ multiplex PCR; TCRdb keeps in-frame clones, though not all of them. There are 90,000 to 150,000 clones in the sample; roughly 87% occur only once, and 1.5% lies in the top ten. Turning to this clone: The antigen remains unidentified.

The clonotype comes from a woman between 18 and 30 years old in good health and CMV-seronegative. Sequences were obtained from PBMCs. This sequence joins TRBV7-9 and TRBJ2-2; 7 bases match TRBD2. CDR3 sequence: CASSSGTSGRTGELFF. The CDR3 coding sequence is TGTGCCAGCAGCTCCGGGACTTCCGGGAGGACCGGGGAGCTGTTTTTT.